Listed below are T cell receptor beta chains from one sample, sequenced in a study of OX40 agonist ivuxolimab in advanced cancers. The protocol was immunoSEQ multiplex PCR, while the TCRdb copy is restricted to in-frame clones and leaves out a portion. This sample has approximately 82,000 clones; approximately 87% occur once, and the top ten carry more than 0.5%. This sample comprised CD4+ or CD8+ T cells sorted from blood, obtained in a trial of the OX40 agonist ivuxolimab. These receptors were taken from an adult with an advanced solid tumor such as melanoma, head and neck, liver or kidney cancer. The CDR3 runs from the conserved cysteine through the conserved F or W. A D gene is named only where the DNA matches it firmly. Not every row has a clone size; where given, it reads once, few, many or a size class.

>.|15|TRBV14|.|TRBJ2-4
CASSQERMGGNIQYF
TGTGCCAGCAGCCAAGAACGGATGGGTGGAAACATTCAGTACTTC
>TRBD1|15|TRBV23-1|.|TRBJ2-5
CASSHLDRGEETQYF
TGCGCCAGCAGTCACTTGGACAGGGGAGAAGAGACCCAGTACTTC
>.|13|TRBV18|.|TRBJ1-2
CASSPGEGYGYTF
TGTGCCAGCTCACCAGGGGAGGGCTATGGCTACACCTTC
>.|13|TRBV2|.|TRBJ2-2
CARGEANTGELFF
TGTGCCAGGGGAGAGGCGAACACCGGGGAGCTGTTTTTT
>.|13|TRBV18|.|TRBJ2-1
CASTGQFANEQFF
TGTGCCAGCACGGGACAATTCGCTAATGAGCAGTTCTTC
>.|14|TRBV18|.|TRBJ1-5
CASSPRGGDQPQHF
TGTGCCAGCTCACCACGGGGGGGGGATCAGCCCCAGCATTTT
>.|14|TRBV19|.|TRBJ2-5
CASSKSRGRETQYF
TGTGCCAGTAGTAAATCTAGAGGAAGAGAGACCCAGTACTTC
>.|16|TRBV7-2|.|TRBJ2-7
CASSLGGGRGTREQYF
TGTGCCAGCAGCTTAGGAGGGGGGAGGGGTACCCGGGAGCAGTACTTC
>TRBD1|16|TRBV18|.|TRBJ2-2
CASSPDRGQNTGELFF
TGTGCCAGCTCACCCGACAGGGGCCAGAACACCGGGGAGCTGTTTTTT
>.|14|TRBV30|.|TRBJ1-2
CAWSVSQAASGYTF
TGTGCCTGGAGTGTTTCTCAGGCTGCAAGTGGCTACACCTTC
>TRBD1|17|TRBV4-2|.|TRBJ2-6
CASSQATGGGGANVLTF
TGTGCCAGCAGCCAAGCGACAGGGGGCGGCGGGGCCAACGTCCTGACTTTC
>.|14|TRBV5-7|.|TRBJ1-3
CASSLRGSGNTIYF
TGTGCCAGCAGCTTGCGGGGTTCTGGAAACACCATATATTTT
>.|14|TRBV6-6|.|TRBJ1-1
CASSYGGGLEGAFF
TGTGCCAGCAGTTACGGAGGGGGGCTGGAGGGGGCTTTCTTT
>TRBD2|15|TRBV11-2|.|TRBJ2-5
CASSPTSGVAETQYF
TGTGCCAGCAGCCCGACTAGCGGGGTAGCAGAGACCCAGTACTTC
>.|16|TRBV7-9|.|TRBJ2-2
CASSLKGGANTGELFF
TGTGCCAGCAGCTTAAAAGGAGGGGCGAACACCGGGGAGCTGTTTTTT
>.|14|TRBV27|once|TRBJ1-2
CASSQDRGGSGYTF
TGTGCCAGCAGTCAAGACAGAGGGGGAAGTGGCTACACCTTC
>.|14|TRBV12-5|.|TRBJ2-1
CASSLGVAYNEQFF
TGTGCTAGTTCCTTAGGGGTCGCCTACAATGAGCAGTTCTTC
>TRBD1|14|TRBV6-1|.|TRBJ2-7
CASLSGTVSYEQYF
TGTGCCAGCTTGAGTGGGACAGTCTCCTACGAGCAGTACTTC
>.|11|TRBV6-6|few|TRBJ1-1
CASSPYTEAFF
TGTGCCAGCAGCCCTTACACTGAAGCTTTCTTT
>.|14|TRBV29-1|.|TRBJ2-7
CSVSGTPYIYEQYF
TGCAGCGTTTCCGGGACACCCTACATCTACGAGCAGTACTTC
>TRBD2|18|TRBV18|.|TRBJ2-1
CASSPRSPRLAGGPEQFF
TGTGCCAGCTCACCACGTAGCCCCCGACTAGCGGGAGGGCCGGAGCAGTTCTTC
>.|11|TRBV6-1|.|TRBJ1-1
CASSEQGEAFF
TGTGCCAGCAGTGAACAGGGCGAAGCTTTCTTT
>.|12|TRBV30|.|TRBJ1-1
CAWTQVNTEAFF
TGTGCCTGGACCCAGGTGAACACTGAAGCTTTCTTT
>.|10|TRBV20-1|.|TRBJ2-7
CSVRPYEQYF
TGCAGTGTTCGACCCTACGAGCAGTACTTC
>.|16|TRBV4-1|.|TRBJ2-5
CASSRIGGRAVETQYF
TGCGCCAGCAGCCGTATAGGGGGGAGGGCCGTGGAGACCCAGTACTTC
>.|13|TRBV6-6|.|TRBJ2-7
CASCGRSSYEQYF
TGTGCCAGCTGTGGGAGAAGCTCCTACGAGCAGTACTTC
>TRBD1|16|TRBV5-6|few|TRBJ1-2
CASSLGTGYSNYGYTF
TGTGCCAGCAGCTTGGGGACAGGGTATTCAAACTATGGCTACACCTTC
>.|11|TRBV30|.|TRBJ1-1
CAWVGYTEAFF
TGTGCCTGGGTTGGTTACACTGAAGCTTTCTTT
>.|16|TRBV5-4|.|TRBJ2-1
CASSPGVVRGDNEQFF
TGTGCCAGCAGCCCCGGTGTCGTCAGGGGGGACAATGAGCAGTTCTTC
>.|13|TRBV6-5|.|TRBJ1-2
CASRQINNYGYTF
TGTGCCAGCAGGCAGATCAATAACTATGGCTACACCTTC
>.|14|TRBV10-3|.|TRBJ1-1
CAISESQGTTEAFF
TGTGCCATCAGTGAGTCGCAGGGGACCACTGAAGCTTTCTTT
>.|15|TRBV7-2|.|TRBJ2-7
CASSLGGGVFYEQYF
TGTGCCAGCAGCTTAGGGGGCGGGGTTTTCTACGAGCAGTACTTC
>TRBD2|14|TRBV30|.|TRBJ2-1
CAWSKGLDYNEQFF
TGTGCCTGGAGTAAGGGACTAGACTACAATGAGCAGTTCTTC
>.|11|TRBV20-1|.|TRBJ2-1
CSAGGFGEQFF
TGCAGTGCTGGGGGGTTCGGAGAGCAGTTCTTC
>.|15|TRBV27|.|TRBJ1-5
CASSLVGQGGQPQHF
TGTGCCAGCAGTTTAGTAGGGCAGGGAGGTCAGCCCCAGCATTTT
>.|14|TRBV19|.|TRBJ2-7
CASSVSDSSYEQYF
TGTGCCAGTAGTGTCTCGGACAGCTCCTACGAGCAGTACTTC
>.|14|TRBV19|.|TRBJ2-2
CASSIYRRTGELFF
TGTGCCAGTAGTATTTATCGGAGAACCGGGGAGCTGTTTTTT
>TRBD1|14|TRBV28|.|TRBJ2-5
CASSGGRGRETQYF
TGTGCCAGCAGTGGGGGCAGGGGGCGGGAGACCCAGTACTTC
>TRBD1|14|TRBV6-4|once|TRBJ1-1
CASSDTSRGTEAFF
TGTGCCAGCAGTGACACCTCCAGGGGGACTGAAGCTTTCTTT
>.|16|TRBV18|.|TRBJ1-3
CASSPGAFVSGNTIYF
TGTGCCAGCTCACCAGGGGCCTTCGTCTCTGGAAACACCATATATTTT
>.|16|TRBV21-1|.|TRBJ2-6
CASSKAVCSGANVLTF
TGTGCCAGCAGCAAAGCGGTATGCTCTGGGGCCAACGTCCTGACTTTC
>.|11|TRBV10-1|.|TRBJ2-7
CAPQRAAEQYF
TGCGCCCCTCAAAGAGCAGCCGAGCAGTACTTC
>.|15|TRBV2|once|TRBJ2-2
CASRGPGVGSGELFF
TGTGCCAGCCGTGGTCCCGGAGTGGGGAGCGGGGAGCTGTTTTTT
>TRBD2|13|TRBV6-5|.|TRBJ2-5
CASSFNDRREQYF
TGTGCCAGCAGTTTCAATGACCGGCGGGAGCAGTACTTC
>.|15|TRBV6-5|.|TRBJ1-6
CASSAGSSYNSPLHF
TGTGCCAGCAGTGCAGGGAGCTCCTATAATTCACCCCTCCACTTT
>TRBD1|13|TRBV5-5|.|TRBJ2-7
CASSWDRGYEQYF
TGTGCCAGCAGCTGGGACAGGGGCTACGAGCAGTACTTC